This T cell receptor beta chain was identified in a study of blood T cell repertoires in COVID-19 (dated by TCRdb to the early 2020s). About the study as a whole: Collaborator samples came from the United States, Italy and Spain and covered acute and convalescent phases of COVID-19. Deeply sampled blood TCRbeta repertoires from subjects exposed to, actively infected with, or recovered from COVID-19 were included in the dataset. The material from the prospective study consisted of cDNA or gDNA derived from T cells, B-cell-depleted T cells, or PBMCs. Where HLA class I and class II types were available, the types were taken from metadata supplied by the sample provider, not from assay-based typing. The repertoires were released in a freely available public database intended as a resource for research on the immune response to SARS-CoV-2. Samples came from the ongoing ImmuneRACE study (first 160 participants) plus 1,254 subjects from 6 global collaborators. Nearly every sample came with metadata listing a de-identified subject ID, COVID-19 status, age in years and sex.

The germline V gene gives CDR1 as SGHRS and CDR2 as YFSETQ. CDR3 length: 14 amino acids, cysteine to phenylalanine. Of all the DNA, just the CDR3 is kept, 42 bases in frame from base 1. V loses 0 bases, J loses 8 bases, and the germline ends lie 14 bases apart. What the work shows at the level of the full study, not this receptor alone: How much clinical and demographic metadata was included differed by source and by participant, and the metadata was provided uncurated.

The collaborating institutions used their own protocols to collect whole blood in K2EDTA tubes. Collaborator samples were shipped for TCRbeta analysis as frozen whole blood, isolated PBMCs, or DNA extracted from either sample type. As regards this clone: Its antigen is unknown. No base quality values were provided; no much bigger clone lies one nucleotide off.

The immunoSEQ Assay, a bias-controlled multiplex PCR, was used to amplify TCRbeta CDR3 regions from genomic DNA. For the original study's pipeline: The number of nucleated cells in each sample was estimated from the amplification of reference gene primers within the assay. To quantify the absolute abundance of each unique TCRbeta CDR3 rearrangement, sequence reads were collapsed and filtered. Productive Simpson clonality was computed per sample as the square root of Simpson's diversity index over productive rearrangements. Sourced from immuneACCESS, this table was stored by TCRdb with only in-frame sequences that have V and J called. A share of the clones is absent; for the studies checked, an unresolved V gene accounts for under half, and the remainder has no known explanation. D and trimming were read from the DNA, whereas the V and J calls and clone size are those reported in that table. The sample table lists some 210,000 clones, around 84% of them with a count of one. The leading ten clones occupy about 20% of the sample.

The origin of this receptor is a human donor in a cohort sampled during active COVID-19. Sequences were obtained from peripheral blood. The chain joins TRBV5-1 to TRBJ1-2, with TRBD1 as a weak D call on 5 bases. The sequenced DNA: TGCGCCAGCAGCTTGGCCTCGGGGGTCGAAGGCTACACCTTC. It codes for CASSLASGVEGYTF.